The 18 T cell receptor beta chains below come from one sample, sequenced in a study of T cell repertoires in cytomegalovirus infection. Each CDR3 protein is one row after TCRdb ran MiXCR on the reads. This sample has about 830,000 distinct CDR3 sequences; about 31% occur once, and the top ten carry over 10%. No antigen has been identified for these receptors. The sequencing used cultured CD8+ T cells from PBMCs, collected from culture after CMV antigen stimulation. The receptors derive from a human donor in good health (CMV status not recorded). Some clones in this sample may be carry-over from other donors' samples.

This clonotype was observed a few times. V and J are TRBV6-1 and TRBJ2-7; D ambiguous. V was pared by 1 base and J by 2 bases, with 12 bases between. The V gene's germline CDR1 is MNHNS and CDR2 SASEGT. The CDR3 is made up of 15 amino acids. The CDR3 region has the DNA TGTGCCAGCAGTGAAGGGAAGGCAATTACCTACGAGCAGTACTTC. Amino acid sequence: CASSEGKAITYEQYF.

This clonotype has at least ten counts. The chain couples TRBV7-8 to TRBJ1-2; 7 nucleotides line up with TRBD1. Germline V CDR1 and CDR2: SGHVS, FQNEAQ. The CDR3 contains 16 residues. Trimming took 1 base from V and 5 from J; bases not matched to a gene: 10. The CDR3, as DNA: TGTGCCAGCAGCTTAGAGTTTTCGGGACAGCCTTATGGCTACACCTTC. Protein product: CASSLEFSGQPYGYTF.

In its sample, this clonotype was seen a few times. This chain joins TRBV27 and TRBJ2-7, with D hard to call. CDR1 MNHEY and CDR2 SMNVEV come from the germline V gene (reference sequence). The V and J ends lost 2 bases and 0 bases respectively, with 11 bases between them. The length of the CDR3 is 15 residues. As DNA, the CDR3 is TGTGCCAGCAGTTTAGTCATGCCCCACTCCTACGAGCAGTACTTC. Its protein product is CASSLVMPHSYEQYF.

With regard to this clonotype: One end of the junction fails to match germline, which may point to a read error. V gene TRBV7-7 combines with J gene TRBJ2-5, with 8 bases aligning to TRBD2. The CDR3 is made up of 15 amino acids. Germline V gives CDR1 SSHAT, CDR2 FNYEAQ (reference sequence). CDR3 amino acids: CASSLELAGRETQYF. The CDR3 nucleotides are TGTGCTAGCAGCTTAGAATTAGCGGGGAGAGAGACCCAGTACTTC.

The chain couples TRBV20-1 to TRBJ2-1; TRBD1 agrees at 10 bases. With 3 bases clipped from V and 7 bases from J, the junction kept 3 bases outside the gene matches. Germline values: CDR1 DFQATT, CDR2 SNEGSKA (reference sequence). The CDR3 totals 13 residues. The CDR3 region has the DNA TGCAGTGCTAGGGGGACAGGGGAGAATGAGCAGTTCTTC. Its translation: CSARGTGENEQFF.

This clonotype occurred a few times. This sequence joins TRBV5-5 and TRBJ1-1; the D gene is possibly TRBD1 (6 bases). The CDR3 spans 15 residues. Between the trimmed V and J ends, which lost 3 bases and 8 bases, there was a span of 20 bases. Germline loops: CDR1 SGHKS, CDR2 YYEKEE (reference sequence). CDR3 coding DNA: TGTGCCAGCAGCTCCACGACCCAGGGGCTGGGAGAAGCTTTCTTT. This codes for CASSSTTQGLGEAFF. Supplemented by reference TRBV5-5 and TRBJ1-1, the full variable domain reads DAGVTQSPTHLIKTRGQQVTLRCSPISGHKSVSWYQQVLGQGPQFIFQYYEKEERGRGNFPDRFSARQFPNYSSELNVNALLLGDSALYLCASSSTTQGLGEAFFGQGTRLTVV.

This clonotype has just a few counts. This chain joins TRBV7-4 and TRBJ2-5, with D possibly being TRBD1 (6 bases). This CDR3 contains 14 residues. The germline gives CDR1 SGHVT, CDR2 SQSDAQ. V was cut by 5 bases and J by 4 bases, with 14 bases left in between. The CDR3 DNA follows: TGTGCCAGCAGCCCCCCGGACAGACGAGAGACCCAGTACTTC. It yields the protein CASSPPDRRETQYF. Drawing the rest from reference TRBV7-4 and TRBJ2-5, the complete variable domain is GAGVSQSPRYKVAKRGRDVALRCDSISGHVTLYWYRQTLGQGSEVLTYSQSDAQRDKSGRPSGRFSAERPERSVSTLKIQRTEQGDSAVYLCASSPPDRRETQYFGPGTRLLVL.

In this sample, this clonotype turned up many times. This rearrangement joins TRBV7-9 to TRBJ2-3, with 13 nucleotides matching TRBD2. The junction had 16 bases not matched to a gene; V was cut back by 6 bases and J by 1 base. The CDR3 loop spans 20 amino acids. Germline CDR1 SEHNR, CDR2 FQNEAQ (reference sequence). The CDR3 DNA reads TGTGCCAGCAGATCCGGGACTAGCGGGGAACCTAGGGGGGGCACAGATACGCAGTATTTT. Translation gives CASRSGTSGEPRGGTDTQYF.

The chain links TRBV9 to TRBJ2-3, with unresolved D. The germline V and J ends were trimmed by 0 bases and 4 bases, with 12 bases remaining between them. Germline V gene data show CDR1 as SGDLS and CDR2 as YYNGEE. This CDR3 comprises 15 residues. As DNA, the CDR3 is TGTGCCAGCAGCGTAGCGGGCTTAGCACCAGATACGCAGTATTTT. Its protein is CASSVAGLAPDTQYF.

About this clonotype: A much larger clone differs from this one at a single base, so this may be a read error. This chain connects TRBV7-6 to TRBJ1-2, with D unclear. V was pared by 1 base and J by 10 bases, with 16 bases between. This CDR3 has 14 amino acids. Germline-derived CDR1 and CDR2 are SGHVS and FNYEAQ. The CDR3 protein is CASSLDSGLSDYTF. The CDR3 nucleotides are TGTGCCAGCAGCTTAGATTCCGGACTGAGTGACTACACCTTC.

The chain links TRBV2 to TRBJ2-7, with 8 bases identical to TRBD1. With 8 bases clipped from V and 4 bases from J, the junction kept 10 bases outside the gene matches. The germline CDR1 and CDR2 sequences are SNHLY and FYNNEI. The CDR3 contains 14 residues. The CDR3 sequence: CASGAGQGNYEQYV. The CDR3 DNA reads TGTGCCAGCGGGGCCGGACAGGGAAATTACGAGCAGTACGTC.

J is TRBJ1-1 and V is TRBV9, with D perhaps TRBD1 (6 bases). V was shortened by 0 bases and J by 6 bases, with 12 bases between the two germline ends. This CDR3 contains 14 residues. Germline V CDR1 and CDR2: SGDLS, YYNGEE. The CDR3 DNA reads TGTGCCAGCAGCGTAGACGGGGGCGGGGCTGAAGCTTTCTTT. Protein product: CASSVDGGGAEAFF.

The chain carries TRBV7-2 and TRBJ2-1, with D tentatively TRBD1 or TRBD2 (5 bases each). The V end lost 4 bases, the J end lost 4 bases, and 17 bases lay between the germline ends. This CDR3 has 16 amino acids. The germline CDR1 and CDR2 sequences are SGHTA and FQGNSA. Here the CDR3 DNA reads TGTGCCAGCAGCTCCCCGCTTCGGGACGGTTACAATGAGCAGTTCTTC. Protein sequence: CASSSPLRDGYNEQFF.

V is TRBV7-8 and J is TRBJ2-7; D may be TRBD2 (6 bases). V was pared by 7 bases and J by 0 bases, with 13 bases between. The CDR3 loop spans 14 amino acids. Germline CDR1 and CDR2: SGHVS and FQNEAQ. The CDR3 sequence: CASTNGRSSYEQYF. CDR3 DNA sequence: TGTGCCAGCACGAACGGGAGAAGCTCCTACGAGCAGTACTTC.

The rearrangement links TRBV12-3 or TRBV12-4 to TRBJ2-7; tentatively, D is TRBD1 (6 bases). The V gene lost 6 bases and the J gene lost 0 bases, with 24 bases spanning the gap. The CDR3 runs 18 residues. This chain's CDR3 is CASSRIFPLSDSSYEQYF. CDR3 DNA sequence: TGTGCCAGCAGCCGAATTTTCCCCCTTTCGGACAGCTCCTACGAGCAGTACTTC.

This clonotype was found a few times. The rearrangement uses TRBV5-1 and TRBJ1-6; 8 bases align to TRBD1. With 3 bases clipped from V and 9 bases from J, the junction kept 5 bases outside the gene matches. The V gene's germline CDR1 is SGHRS and CDR2 YFSETQ. This CDR3 has 14 amino acids. CDR3 sequence reads: CASSSDRGSSPLHF. In DNA form, the CDR3 reads TGCGCCAGCAGCTCTGACAGGGGTTCTTCACCCCTCCACTTT.

This clonotype was recorded a few times. V gene TRBV6-1 combines with J gene TRBJ1-6; no reliable D call. The CDR3 consists of 16 residues. Germline lookup yields CDR1 MNHNS and CDR2 SASEGT. Trimming took 1 base from V and 2 from J, leaving 9 bases between them. The CDR3 spells CASSEDPLTYNSPLHF. The DNA for the CDR3 is TGTGCCAGCAGTGAAGACCCGCTTACCTATAATTCACCCCTCCACTTT.

The rearrangement links TRBV10-2 to TRBJ2-5; a possible D gene is TRBD2 (5 bases). Germline CDR1 WSHSY, CDR2 SAAADI. Trimming removed 0 bases from V and 5 bases from J, with 13 bases in between. There are 15 residues in the CDR3. CDR3 in DNA: TGCGCCAGCAGTGAGTCAGGAAGGGAGAGGGAGACCCAGTACTTC. Its translation: CASSESGRERETQYF.